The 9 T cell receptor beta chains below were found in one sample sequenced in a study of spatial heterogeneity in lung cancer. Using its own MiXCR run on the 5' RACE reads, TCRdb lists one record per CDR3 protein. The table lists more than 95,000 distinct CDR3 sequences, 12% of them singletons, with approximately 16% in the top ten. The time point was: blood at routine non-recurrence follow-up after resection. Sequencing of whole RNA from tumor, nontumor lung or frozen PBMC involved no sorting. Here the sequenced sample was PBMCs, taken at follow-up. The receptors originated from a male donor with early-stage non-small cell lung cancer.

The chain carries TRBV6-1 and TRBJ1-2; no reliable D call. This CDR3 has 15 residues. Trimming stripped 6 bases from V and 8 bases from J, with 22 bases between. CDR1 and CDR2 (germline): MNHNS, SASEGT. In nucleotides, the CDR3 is TGTGCCAGCAGCGCTACATTACAGACGAGGACCGGCTACACCTTC. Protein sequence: CASSATLQTRTGYTF.

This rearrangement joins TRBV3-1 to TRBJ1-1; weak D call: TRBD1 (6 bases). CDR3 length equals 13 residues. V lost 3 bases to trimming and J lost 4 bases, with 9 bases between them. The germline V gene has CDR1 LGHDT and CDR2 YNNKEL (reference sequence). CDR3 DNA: TGTGCCAGCAGCCATGAACAGGGCACTGAAGCTTTCTTT. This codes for CASSHEQGTEAFF.

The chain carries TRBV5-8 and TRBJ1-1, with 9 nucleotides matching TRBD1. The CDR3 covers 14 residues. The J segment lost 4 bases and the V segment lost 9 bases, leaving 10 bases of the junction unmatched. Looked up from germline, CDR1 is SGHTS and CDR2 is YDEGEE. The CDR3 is CATIGTGLSTEAFF. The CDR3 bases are TGTGCCACCATTGGGACAGGGTTGAGCACTGAAGCTTTCTTT. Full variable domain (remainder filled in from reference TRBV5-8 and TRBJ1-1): EAGVTQSPTHLIKTRGQQATLRCSPISGHTSVYWYQQALGLGLQFLLWYDEGEERNRGNFPPRFSGRQFPNYSSELNVNALELEDSALYLCATIGTGLSTEAFFGQGTRLTVV.

The chain's CDR3 is CASSRLSSYNEQFF. CDR3 DNA sequence: TGTGCCAGCAGCCGCCTCAGCTCCTACAATGAGCAGTTCTTC. The V call is TRBV14, the J call TRBJ2-1; D gene ambiguous. CDR3 length: 14 residues. CDR1 and CDR2 from the germline V gene are SGHDN and FVKESK. V lost 4 bases and J 0 bases, leaving 7 bases between the germline ends.

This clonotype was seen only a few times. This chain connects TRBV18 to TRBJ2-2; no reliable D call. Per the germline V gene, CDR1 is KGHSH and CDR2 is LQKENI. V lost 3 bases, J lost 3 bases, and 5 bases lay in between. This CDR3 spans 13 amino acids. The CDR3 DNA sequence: TGTGCCAGCTCACCGTGGGACACCGGGGAGCTGTTTTTT. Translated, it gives CASSPWDTGELFF.

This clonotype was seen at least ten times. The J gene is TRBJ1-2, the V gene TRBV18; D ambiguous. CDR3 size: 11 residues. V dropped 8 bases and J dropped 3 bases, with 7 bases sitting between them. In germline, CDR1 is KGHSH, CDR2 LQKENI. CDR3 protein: CASRGHYGYTF. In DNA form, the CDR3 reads TGTGCCAGCCGTGGGCACTATGGCTACACCTTC.

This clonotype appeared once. Written as DNA, the CDR3 is TGTGCCAGCAGCTTGGGGACGCGGAATGAAAAACTGTTTTTT. This gives the protein CASSLGTRNEKLFF. The rearrangement joins TRBV13 to TRBJ1-4; D might be TRBD1 (5 bases). V shed 3 bases and J shed 5 bases, with 10 bases lying between them. The CDR3 totals 14 residues. The germline V gene encodes CDR1 PRHDT and CDR2 FYEKMQ (reference sequence).

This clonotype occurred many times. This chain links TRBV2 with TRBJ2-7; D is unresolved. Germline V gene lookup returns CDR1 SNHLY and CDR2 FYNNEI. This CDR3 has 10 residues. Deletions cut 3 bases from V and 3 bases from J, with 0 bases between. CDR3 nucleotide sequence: TGTGCCAGCAGTGACTACGAGCAGTACTTC. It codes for CASSDYEQYF.

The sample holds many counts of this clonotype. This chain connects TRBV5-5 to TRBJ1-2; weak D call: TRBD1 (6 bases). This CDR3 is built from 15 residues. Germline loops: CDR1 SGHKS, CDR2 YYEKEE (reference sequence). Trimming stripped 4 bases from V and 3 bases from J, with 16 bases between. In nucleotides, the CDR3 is TGTGCCAGCAGCCTGGGGGCCTCGGCGGACTATGGCTACACCTTC. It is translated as CASSLGASADYGYTF. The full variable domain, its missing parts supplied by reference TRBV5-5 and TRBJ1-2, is DAGVTQSPTHLIKTRGQQVTLRCSPISGHKSVSWYQQVLGQGPQFIFQYYEKEERGRGNFPDRFSARQFPNYSSELNVNALLLGDSALYLCASSLGASADYGYTFGSGTRLTVV.